The 9 T cell receptor beta chains below all came from one sample that was sequenced in a study of blood T cell repertoires in COVID-19. The repertoire was sequenced with immunoSEQ multiplex PCR; TCRdb's copy has only in-frame clones and lacks some. The sample shows about 120,000 clones, approximately 84% of them seen only once. The sequencing input was peripheral blood. All receptors come from a man aged 70-80 years with active or convalescent COVID-19.

The V and J genes are TRBV7-2 and TRBJ2-7, with D hard to call. Trimming removed 6 bases from V and 3 bases from J, with 12 bases in between. This CDR3 is 13 amino acids long. Germline lookup yields CDR1 SGHTA and CDR2 FQGNSA. In nucleotides, the CDR3 is TGTGCCAGCAGTTCCCTTCGTGTCTACGAGCAGTACTTC. Amino acids: CASSSLRVYEQYF. Full variable domain (rest looked up from reference TRBV7-2 and TRBJ2-7): GAGVSQSPSNKVTEKGKDVELRCDPISGHTALYWYRQSLGQGLEFLIYFQGNSAPDKSGLPSDRFSAERTGGSVSTLTIQRTQQEDSAVYLCASSSLRVYEQYFGPGTRLTVT.

A single count supports this clone. This chain joins TRBV7-6 and TRBJ2-2, with D possibly matching TRBD2 (5 bases). Trimming took 1 base from V and 7 from J, leaving 16 bases between them. Germline CDR1 and CDR2: SGHVS and FNYEAQ. The CDR3 totals 16 residues. The CDR3 nucleotides are TGTGCCAGCAGCTTAGGATTTTTGGGAGCTGGCGGGGAGCTGTTTTTT. This translates into CASSLGFLGAGGELFF.

This clone was picked up one time. The chain joins TRBV5-5 to TRBJ1-1; D unresolved. This CDR3 region has 13 residues. Germline V CDR1 and CDR2: SGHKS, YYEKEE (reference sequence). V was pared by 1 base and J by 1 base, with 5 bases between. CDR3 coding DNA: TGTGCCAGCAGCTTGATGGCGAACACTGAAGCTTTCTTT. Encoded protein: CASSLMANTEAFF.

The chain combines TRBV19 with TRBJ1-2; 9 nucleotides agree with TRBD1. The CDR3 covers 16 residues. Germline CDR1 LNHDA, CDR2 SQIVND (reference sequence). Germline trimming cut 6 bases from V and 1 base from J; bases unmatched to any gene: 9. The CDR3 DNA sequence: TGTGCCAGTAGCATGGGGACAGGGTCGGTTAACTATGGCTACACCTTC. It translates to CASSMGTGSVNYGYTF.

The genes are TRBV7-2 and TRBJ2-3; 13 nucleotides match TRBD2. This CDR3 has 14 residues. Trimming cost V 11 bases and J 5 bases; bases outside gene matches: 7. Germline V lookup: CDR1 SGHTA, CDR2 FQGNSA. The CDR3 DNA sequence: TGTGCCTCCGGGACTAGCGGGGTTGAAGATACGCAGTATTTT. Protein product: CASGTSGVEDTQYF.

This chain links TRBV2 with TRBJ2-3, with TRBD2 matching 12 bases. Germline V gene sequence: CDR1 SNHLY, CDR2 FYNNEI. V lost 7 bases and J lost 14; bases outside the gene matches: 10. The CDR3 totals 13 residues. The CDR3 DNA reads as TGTGCCAGCACGGGCACTAGCGGGGGGTGGCCGTATTTT. Protein sequence: CASTGTSGGWPYF.

The chain uses TRBV5-1 and TRBJ2-7; 7 bases are shared with TRBD2. In germline, CDR1 is SGHRS, CDR2 YFSETQ. The CDR3 is made up of 16 amino acids. V shed 0 bases and J 4 bases; nucleotides not matched to a gene: 10. The chain's CDR3 is CASSLAQTSRVYEQYF. CDR3 nucleotide sequence: TGCGCCAGCAGCTTGGCACAGACTAGCAGGGTTTACGAGCAGTACTTC.

The CDR3 DNA follows: TGTGCCATCAGTGAGCGTGCGGAGCAGAATGGCTACACCTTC. This codes for CAISERAEQNGYTF. The V call is TRBV10-3, the J call TRBJ1-2; D gene ambiguous. The CDR3 runs 14 residues. The ends were cut back, 2 bases at V and 6 bases at J, with 13 bases in the middle. Per the germline V gene, CDR1 is ENHRY and CDR2 is SYGVKD.

The rearrangement uses TRBV7-5 and TRBJ2-1; TRBD1, the D gene given by the table, was not confirmed from the DNA. TRBV7-5 is noted as a pseudogene. The length of the CDR3 is 14 residues. This chain's CDR3 is CVRSLARGVTEQFF. The CDR3 region has the DNA TGTGTCAGAAGCTTAGCCAGGGGAGTGACCGAGCAGTTCTTC.